This T cell receptor beta chain was identified in a study of identical twins. Study results and limitations: There was more out-of-frame TCR alpha sharing in monozygotic twins than models estimated. Abundant cord blood beta clonotypes carried fewer insertions; memory repertoires showed none.

Each CDR3 protein gets one entry after TCRdb re-called the 5' RACE reads with MiXCR. The sample includes 430,000 or so distinct CDR3 sequences, around 24% seen only once; the top ten take about 3%. The CDR3 consists of 14 residues. V lost 3 bases and J lost 4, with 13 bases in between. CDR1 SQVTM and CDR2 ANQGSEA come from the germline V gene. This clonotype was detected only a few times. The target antigen is unknown. These data also featured in a second study, about T cells expressing NK-cell markers. As reported in that work: HCMV specificity of expanded NKG2C+ T cell clones remained unclear.

Sample: CD4+ T cells sorted from blood. The J gene is TRBJ2-1, the V gene TRBV29-1; D remains unclear. This TCR was sampled from a woman between 18 and 29 years old in good health. The CDR3 spells CSVDLVAVYNEQFF. DNA of the CDR3: TGCAGCGTTGATTTGGTGGCTGTTTACAATGAGCAGTTCTTC.